Listed here are 20 T cell receptor beta chains from one sample, sequenced in a study of PD-L1 blockade in urothelial cancer. Produced via immunoSEQ multiplex PCR; TCRdb's table is partial and in-frame only. The sample lists tens of thousands of clones, roughly 86% seen once, with 14% to 15% in the top ten. Specified time point: pretreatment peripheral blood. The specimen was PBMCs, collected around atezolizumab (anti-PD-L1) treatment. The receptors here all came from a man aged 55-75 years with urothelial cancer.

The J gene is TRBJ1-4, the V gene TRBV5-1, with 7 bases lining up with TRBD1. The CDR3 consists of 14 residues. From germline, CDR1 is SGHRS and CDR2 YFSETQ. After removal of 4 bases from V and 7 bases from J, the junction contained 7 bases not matched to a gene. Written as DNA, the CDR3 is TGCGCCAGCAGCGGTACGGGACAGTTTGAAAAACTGTTTTTT. Translation gives CASSGTGQFEKLFF.

This clone has more than one count but fewer than ten. The genes are TRBV18 and TRBJ1-6, with D perhaps TRBD1 (6 bases). Germline lookup yields CDR1 KGHSH and CDR2 LQKENI. The CDR3 contains 14 residues. V was shortened by 5 bases and J by 7 bases, with 12 bases between the two germline ends. The CDR3 spells CASSGRDTNSPLHF. CDR3 in DNA: TGTGCCAGCTCAGGCCGGGACACCAATTCACCCCTCCACTTT.

The chain has TRBV5-1 and TRBJ2-7, with 10 bases identical to TRBD2. The CDR3 consists of 18 residues. Losses at the gene ends were 0 bases for V and 3 bases for J; bases not matched to a gene: 12. The germline CDR1 and CDR2 sequences are SGHRS and YFSETQ. CDR3 nucleotides: TGCGCCAGCAGCTTGGGGGTACTAGCGGGGACGAAGGGCTACGAGCAGTACTTC. Residues: CASSLGVLAGTKGYEQYF.

The chain is built from TRBV11-2 and TRBJ1-5; D call uncertain. Per germline, CDR1 SGHAT and CDR2 FQNNGV. The CDR3 extends over 13 amino acids. The V end was cut by 1 base, the J end by 6 bases, with 7 bases between. Here the CDR3 DNA reads TGTGCCAGCAGCTTAGGGGGAGGTCAGCCCCAGCATTTT. As protein: CASSLGGGQPQHF.

This chain connects TRBV10-3 to TRBJ2-7; TRBD2 agrees at 9 bases. Germline CDR1 reads ENHRY; CDR2 reads SYGVKD. The length of the CDR3 is 14 residues. The J segment lost 5 bases and the V segment lost 3 bases, leaving 5 bases of the junction unmatched. The CDR3: CAISDPGLADEQYF. The CDR3 DNA sequence: TGTGCCATCAGTGATCCGGGACTAGCCGACGAGCAGTACTTC.

The chain couples TRBV27 to TRBJ2-7; TRBD1 matches 10 bases. Germline V gene lookup returns CDR1 MNHEY and CDR2 SMNVEV (reference sequence). The CDR3 loop spans 16 amino acids. V was pared by 2 bases and J by 4 bases, with 8 bases of the junction left unmatched. CDR3 protein: CASSLTFDRGLYEQYF. CDR3 DNA: TGTGCCAGCAGTTTAACCTTCGACAGGGGGCTTTACGAGCAGTACTTC.

This clone was picked up a small number of times. The CDR3 loop is CASRRPGTGELFF. For the CDR3, the DNA is TGTGCCAGCAGACGGCCAGGGACCGGGGAGCTGTTTTTT. V and J are TRBV28 and TRBJ2-2; possible D gene TRBD1, 5 bases. V lost 6 bases and J 5 bases, leaving 10 bases between the germline ends. There are 13 residues in the CDR3. Germline V gives CDR1 MDHEN, CDR2 SYDVKM.

Worth noting for this clone: Different DNA sequences within this sample yield the same CDR3. CDR3 sequence reads: CASSLGGGETQYF. The CDR3 DNA follows: TGCGCCAGCAGCTTAGGGGGCGGAGAGACCCAGTACTTC. The V and J genes are TRBV5-1 and TRBJ2-5; 7 nucleotides line up with TRBD1. The V gene end was trimmed by 2 bases and the J gene end by 4 bases; junction bases not matched to a gene: 2. This CDR3 contains 13 residues. The germline V gene encodes CDR1 SGHRS and CDR2 YFSETQ. Drawing the rest from reference TRBV5-1 and TRBJ2-5, the complete variable domain is KAGVTQTPRYLIKTRGQQVTLSCSPISGHRSVSWYQQTPGQGLQFLFEYFSETQRNKGNFPGRFSGRQFSNSRSEMNVSTLELGDSALYLCASSLGGGETQYFGPGTRLLVL.

The J gene is TRBJ2-3, the V gene TRBV2; a weak D match, TRBD1 (5 bases). This CDR3 is built from 16 residues. With 7 bases removed from V and 2 bases from J, the gap between germline ends came to 19 bases. The germline gives CDR1 SNHLY, CDR2 FYNNEI. The CDR3 here is CASTYPDSSFTDTQYF. The CDR3 bases are TGTGCCAGCACCTACCCCGACAGCAGTTTCACAGATACGCAGTATTTT.

The V and J genes are TRBV1 and TRBJ1-5. TRBV1 is termed a pseudogene. CDR3 size: 10 residues. CDR3 nucleotide sequence: TGCACCAGCAGCCGGAGGCCCCAGCATTTT. Residues: CTSSRRPQHF.

V usage is TRBV6-5 and J usage is TRBJ1-2; maybe TRBD1 (5 bases). This CDR3 has 15 residues. Trimming pared 6 bases from V and 0 bases from J, leaving 14 bases between. CDR1 is MNHEY, CDR2 SVGAGI, per germline. The DNA of the CDR3 is TGTGCCAGCAGCGGGGGATTCCACTCTAACTATGGCTACACCTTC. It encodes CASSGGFHSNYGYTF.

A few counts support this clone. The chain joins TRBV30 to TRBJ1-1; 7 nucleotides line up with TRBD1. Germline V lookup: CDR1 GTSNPN, CDR2 SVGIG (reference sequence). Trimming at V came to 3 bases and at J to 0 bases, leaving 19 bases not matched to a gene. This CDR3 comprises 19 residues. Here the CDR3 reads CAWSKRRQGQKELNTEAFF. The CDR3, as DNA: TGTGCCTGGAGCAAACGTAGACAGGGCCAAAAGGAATTGAACACTGAAGCTTTCTTT.

V gene TRBV6-5 combines with J gene TRBJ2-3; the match to TRBD1 covers 9 bases. Trimming cost V 4 bases and J 1 base; bases outside gene matches: 6. This CDR3 contains 16 residues. CDR1 is MNHEY and CDR2 is SVGAGI in the germline V gene. The CDR3 is CASSSADRGGTDTQYF. DNA for the CDR3: TGTGCCAGCAGTTCAGCGGACAGGGGCGGCACAGATACGCAGTATTTT.

This sequence joins TRBV19 and TRBJ2-4, with 8 bases aligning to TRBD1. J gave up 16 bases and V 7 bases, and 24 bases lay outside the gene matches. The CDR3 length is 16 residues. CDR1 and CDR2 from the germline V gene are LNHDA and SQIVND (reference sequence). In nucleotides, the CDR3 is TGTGCCAGTACCGGATCCCTTGGACAGGGTGTTGGAGGTAGATACTTC. Residues: CASTGSLGQGVGGRYF.

The J gene is TRBJ2-5, the V gene TRBV5-8; 10 nucleotides agree with TRBD1. The germline CDR1 and CDR2 sequences are SGHTS and YDEGEE. The CDR3 contains 15 residues. The V gene end was trimmed by 4 bases and the J gene end by 5 bases; junction bases not matched to a gene: 8. The CDR3 bases are TGTGCCAGCAGCAAGACCGGGACAGGGGAGGAGACCCAGTACTTC. Protein product: CASSKTGTGEETQYF.

This rearrangement joins TRBV5-4 to TRBJ2-1; 11 nucleotides line up with TRBD2. This CDR3 spans 14 amino acids. Looked up from germline, CDR1 is SGHNT and CDR2 is YYREEE (reference sequence). The V segment lost 9 bases and the J segment 6 bases; nucleotides outside the gene matches: 8. The CDR3: CATSSGGSFNEQFF. DNA for the CDR3: TGTGCCACTTCTAGCGGGGGGTCGTTCAATGAGCAGTTCTTC. The variable domain in full, completed from reference TRBV5-4 and TRBJ2-1, reads ETGVTQSPTHLIKTRGQQVTLRCSSQSGHNTVSWYQQALGQGPQFIFQYYREEENGRGNFPPRFSGLQFPNYSSELNVNALELDDSALYLCATSSGGSFNEQFFGPGTRLTVL.

The V and J genes are TRBV9 and TRBJ2-2; 9 bases fit TRBD2. The CDR3 sequence is 16 residues long. V lost 0 bases and J lost 4; bases outside the gene matches: 4. Germline loops: CDR1 SGDLS, CDR2 YYNGEE. Here the CDR3 DNA reads TGTGCCAGCAGCGTAGTTGCGGGGGGGCCCACCGGGGAGCTGTTTTTT. Its translation is CASSVVAGGPTGELFF.

The gene calls are TRBV4-1 and TRBJ2-3, with 10 bases that match TRBD1. Germline V lookup: CDR1 MGHRA, CDR2 YSYEKL. The CDR3 runs to 17 residues. Germline trimming cut 1 base from V and 3 bases from J; bases unmatched to any gene: 7. CDR3 protein: CASSQVGRTGGTDTQYF. The CDR3 DNA is TGCGCCAGCAGCCAAGTGGGTCGGACAGGGGGAACAGATACGCAGTATTTT.

The chain is built from TRBV5-6 and TRBJ1-5, with D perhaps TRBD1 (6 bases). The CDR3 contains 14 residues. Trimming took off 4 bases at V and 7 bases at J, with 15 bases between the two ends. Germline-derived CDR1 and CDR2 are SGHDT and YYEEEE. CDR3 bases: TGTGCCAGCAGCACGGGGGCGGGGGACCAGCCCCAGCATTTT. Residues: CASSTGAGDQPQHF.

This clone was found once. The V call is TRBV14, the J call TRBJ2-7, with 9 bases lining up with TRBD1. Germline assignment: CDR1 SGHDN and CDR2 FVKESK. The CDR3 spans 15 residues. Losses at the gene ends were 1 base for V and 3 bases for J; bases not matched to a gene: 4. The CDR3 is CASSQGRTGVYEQYF. The CDR3 region has the DNA TGTGCCAGCAGCCAAGGTAGGACAGGGGTCTACGAGCAGTACTTC.